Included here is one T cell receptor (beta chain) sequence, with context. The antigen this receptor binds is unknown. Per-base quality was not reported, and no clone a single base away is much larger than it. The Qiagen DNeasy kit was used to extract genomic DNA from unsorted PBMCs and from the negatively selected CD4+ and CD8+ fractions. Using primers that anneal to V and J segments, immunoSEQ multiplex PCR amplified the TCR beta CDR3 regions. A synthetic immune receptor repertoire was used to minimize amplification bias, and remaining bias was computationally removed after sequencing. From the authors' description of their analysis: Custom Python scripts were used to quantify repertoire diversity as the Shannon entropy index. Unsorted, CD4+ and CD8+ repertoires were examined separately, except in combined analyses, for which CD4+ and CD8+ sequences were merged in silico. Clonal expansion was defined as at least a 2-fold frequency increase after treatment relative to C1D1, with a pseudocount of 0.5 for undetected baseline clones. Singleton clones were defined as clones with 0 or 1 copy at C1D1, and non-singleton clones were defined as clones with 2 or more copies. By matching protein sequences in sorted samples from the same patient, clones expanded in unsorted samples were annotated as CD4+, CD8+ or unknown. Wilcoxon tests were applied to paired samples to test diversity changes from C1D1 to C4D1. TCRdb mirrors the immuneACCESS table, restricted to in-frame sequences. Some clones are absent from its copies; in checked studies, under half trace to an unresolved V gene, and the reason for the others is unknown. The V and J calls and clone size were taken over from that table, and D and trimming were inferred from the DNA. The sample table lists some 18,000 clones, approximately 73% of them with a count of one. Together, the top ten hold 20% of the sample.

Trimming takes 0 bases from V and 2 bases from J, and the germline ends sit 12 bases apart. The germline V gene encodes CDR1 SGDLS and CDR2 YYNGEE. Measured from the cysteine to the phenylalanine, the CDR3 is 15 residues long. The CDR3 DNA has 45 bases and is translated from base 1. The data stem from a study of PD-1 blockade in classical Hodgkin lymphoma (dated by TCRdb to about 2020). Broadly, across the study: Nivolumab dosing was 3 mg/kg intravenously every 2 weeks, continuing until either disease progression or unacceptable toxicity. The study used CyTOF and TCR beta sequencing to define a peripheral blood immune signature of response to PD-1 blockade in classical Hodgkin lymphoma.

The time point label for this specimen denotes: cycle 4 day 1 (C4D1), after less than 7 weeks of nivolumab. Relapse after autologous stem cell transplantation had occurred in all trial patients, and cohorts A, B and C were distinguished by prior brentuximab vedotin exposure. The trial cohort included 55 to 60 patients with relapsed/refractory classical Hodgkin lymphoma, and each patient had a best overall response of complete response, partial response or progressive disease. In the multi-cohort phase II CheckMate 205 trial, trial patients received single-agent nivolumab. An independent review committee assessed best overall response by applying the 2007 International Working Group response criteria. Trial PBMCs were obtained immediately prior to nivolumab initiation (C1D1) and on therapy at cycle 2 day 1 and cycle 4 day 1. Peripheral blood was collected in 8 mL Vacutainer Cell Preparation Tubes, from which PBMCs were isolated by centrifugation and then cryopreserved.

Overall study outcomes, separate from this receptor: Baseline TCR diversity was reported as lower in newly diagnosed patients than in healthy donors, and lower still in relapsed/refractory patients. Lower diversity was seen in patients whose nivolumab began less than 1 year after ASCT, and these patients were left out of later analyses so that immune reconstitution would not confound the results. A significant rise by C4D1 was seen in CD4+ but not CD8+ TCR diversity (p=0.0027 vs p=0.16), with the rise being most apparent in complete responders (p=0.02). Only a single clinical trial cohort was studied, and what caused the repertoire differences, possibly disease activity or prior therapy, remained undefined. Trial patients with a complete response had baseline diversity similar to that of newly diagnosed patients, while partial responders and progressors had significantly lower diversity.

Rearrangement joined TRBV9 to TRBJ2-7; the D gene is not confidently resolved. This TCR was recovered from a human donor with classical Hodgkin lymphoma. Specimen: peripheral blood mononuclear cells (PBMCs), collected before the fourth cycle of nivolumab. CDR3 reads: CASSVGLPKTYEQYF. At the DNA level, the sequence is TGTGCCAGCAGCGTAGGGTTGCCAAAAACCTACGAGCAGTACTTC.